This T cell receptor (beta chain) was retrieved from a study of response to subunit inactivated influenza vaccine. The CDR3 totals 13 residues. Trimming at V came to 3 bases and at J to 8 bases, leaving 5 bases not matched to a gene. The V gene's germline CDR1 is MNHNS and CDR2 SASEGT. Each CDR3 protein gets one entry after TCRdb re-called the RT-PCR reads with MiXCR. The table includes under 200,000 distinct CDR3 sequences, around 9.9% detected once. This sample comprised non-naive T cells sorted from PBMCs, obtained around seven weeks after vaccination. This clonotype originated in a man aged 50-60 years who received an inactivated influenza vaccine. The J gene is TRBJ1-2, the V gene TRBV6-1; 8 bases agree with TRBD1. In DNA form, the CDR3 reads TGTGCCAGCAGTGAGGCGGGGACAGGCGGCTACACCTTC. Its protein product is CASSEAGTGGYTF.